These T cell receptor beta chains were read from a single sample in a study of cytomegalovirus exposure and HLA in healthy donors. This table comes from immunoSEQ multiplex PCR, and its TCRdb copy is limited to in-frame clones, with some not included. The sample has under 200,000 clones, around nine tenths seen once. Input material: PBMCs. The receptors here all came from a woman in her 30s in good health and CMV-seronegative. Both conserved end residues are part of each CDR3. A D gene is named only where the DNA matches it firmly. Size is stated for part of the rows, as once, few or many counts, or as a class when the clone is expanded.

CDR3nt: TGTGCCAGCAGTCTCTCACTAGCGGGACGCACCGGGGAGCTGTTTTTT; CDR3aa: CASSLSLAGRTGELFF; abundance: -; j_gene: TRBJ2-2; d_gene: TRBD2; v_gene: TRBV28
CDR3nt: TGTGCCAGCAGCCCAAGGGCGGGGGAGCTCTCTGGGGCCAACGTCCTGACTTTC; CDR3aa: CASSPRAGELSGANVLTF; abundance: -; j_gene: TRBJ2-6; d_gene: TRBD2; v_gene: TRBV7-3
CDR3nt: TGTGCCAGCAGGAGGGGGCAGGGACGTAACACCGGGAAGCTGTTTTTT; CDR3aa: CASRRGQGRNTGKLFF; abundance: -; j_gene: TRBJ2-2; d_gene: TRBD1; v_gene: TRBV5-4
CDR3nt: TGTGCCAGCAGCTCCCTCGCGGCCACCTACGAGCAGTACTTC; CDR3aa: CASSSLAATYEQYF; abundance: -; j_gene: TRBJ2-7; d_gene: -; v_gene: TRBV5-5
CDR3nt: TGTGCCAGCAGTCAGACTGCTCTATTAGGAAACACCATATATTTT; CDR3aa: CASSQTALLGNTIYF; abundance: -; j_gene: TRBJ1-3; d_gene: -; v_gene: TRBV28
CDR3nt: TGTGCCAGCAGTCTTTACACGAACACTGAAGCTTTCTTT; CDR3aa: CASSLYTNTEAFF; abundance: -; j_gene: TRBJ1-1; d_gene: -; v_gene: TRBV2
CDR3nt: TGCAGCGTTCGTAGGCTAGTGGTGCCAGATACGCAGTATTTT; CDR3aa: CSVRRLVVPDTQYF; abundance: -; j_gene: TRBJ2-3; d_gene: -; v_gene: TRBV29-1
CDR3nt: TGTGCCAGCAGCCAAGAGGACTCCCCTAGCACAGATACGCAGTATTTT; CDR3aa: CASSQEDSPSTDTQYF; abundance: -; j_gene: TRBJ2-3; d_gene: -; v_gene: TRBV4-2
CDR3nt: TGTGCCACACGGACAGGCCCCAATGGCTACACCTTC; CDR3aa: CATRTGPNGYTF; abundance: -; j_gene: TRBJ1-2; d_gene: TRBD1; v_gene: TRBV28
CDR3nt: TGCGCCAGCAGCCCCGGGACAGGGAATCAGCCCCAGCATTTT; CDR3aa: CASSPGTGNQPQHF; abundance: once; j_gene: TRBJ1-5; d_gene: TRBD1; v_gene: TRBV5-1
CDR3nt: TGTGCCAGCAGTGCCCTGGGGGGACAGGGGGCCGAAAAACTGTTTTTT; CDR3aa: CASSALGGQGAEKLFF; abundance: -; j_gene: TRBJ1-4; d_gene: TRBD1; v_gene: TRBV6-1
CDR3nt: TGTGCCAGTAGTATGCCTAGCGGGAGTGGCGAGCAGTACTTC; CDR3aa: CASSMPSGSGEQYF; abundance: -; j_gene: TRBJ2-7; d_gene: TRBD2; v_gene: TRBV19
CDR3nt: TGCGCCAGCAGGTACAGGACACCCTTCCTGGGGACTGAAGCTTTCTTT; CDR3aa: CASRYRTPFLGTEAFF; abundance: -; j_gene: TRBJ1-1; d_gene: -; v_gene: TRBV5-1
CDR3nt: TGCGCCAGCAGGCTTACAGGGGTCTACGAGCAGTACTTC; CDR3aa: CASRLTGVYEQYF; abundance: -; j_gene: TRBJ2-7; d_gene: TRBD1; v_gene: TRBV5-1
CDR3nt: TGTGCCAGCAGTTTCGGGGGGACCTACAATGAGCAGTTCTTC; CDR3aa: CASSFGGTYNEQFF; abundance: -; j_gene: TRBJ2-1; d_gene: TRBD2; v_gene: TRBV27
CDR3nt: TGTGCCAGCAAGAATAGCGGGGGGAGCCCCTACAATGAGCAGTTCTTC; CDR3aa: CASKNSGGSPYNEQFF; abundance: -; j_gene: TRBJ2-1; d_gene: TRBD2; v_gene: TRBV27
CDR3nt: TGCGCCAGCAGCCAATGGGCCCCTGGGCAGACCCAGTACTTC; CDR3aa: CASSQWAPGQTQYF; abundance: -; j_gene: TRBJ2-5; d_gene: -; v_gene: TRBV4-1
CDR3nt: TGTGCCAGCAGCTCCCTCGAATCGGGAAACGAGCAGTACTTC; CDR3aa: CASSSLESGNEQYF; abundance: -; j_gene: TRBJ2-7; d_gene: -; v_gene: TRBV5-6
CDR3nt: TGTGCCAGCAGCAACCCAAGCGGGGGACATACCTACGAGCAGTACTTC; CDR3aa: CASSNPSGGHTYEQYF; abundance: -; j_gene: TRBJ2-7; d_gene: TRBD2; v_gene: TRBV7-9
CDR3nt: TGTGCCAGCAGCATGGGGACTAGCTCCTACAATGAGCAGTTCTTC; CDR3aa: CASSMGTSSYNEQFF; abundance: -; j_gene: TRBJ2-1; d_gene: TRBD2; v_gene: TRBV7-2
CDR3nt: TGTGCCAGCAGTTTAGGGCAGATAAATCAGCCCCAGCATTTT; CDR3aa: CASSLGQINQPQHF; abundance: -; j_gene: TRBJ1-5; d_gene: -; v_gene: TRBV27
CDR3nt: TGTGCCAGCAGTGGTGGGACAGTAAACTACGAGCAGTACTTC; CDR3aa: CASSGGTVNYEQYF; abundance: -; j_gene: TRBJ2-7; d_gene: TRBD1; v_gene: TRBV2
CDR3nt: TGTGCCAGCAGGGAGGACAGGGGGCTCTACAATGAGCAGTTCTTC; CDR3aa: CASREDRGLYNEQFF; abundance: -; j_gene: TRBJ2-1; d_gene: TRBD1; v_gene: TRBV6-1
CDR3nt: TGCAGCGTAGAGGGCTTTGGAGAAAAACTGTTTTTT; CDR3aa: CSVEGFGEKLFF; abundance: -; j_gene: TRBJ1-4; d_gene: -; v_gene: TRBV29-1
CDR3nt: TGTGCCAGCAGCTCCCCGGGACGGGGGTACAATGAGCAGTTCTTC; CDR3aa: CASSSPGRGYNEQFF; abundance: -; j_gene: TRBJ2-1; d_gene: -; v_gene: TRBV7-3
CDR3nt: TGCAGCGGATCGACAGGGGAGGACACTGAAGCTTTCTTT; CDR3aa: CSGSTGEDTEAFF; abundance: -; j_gene: TRBJ1-1; d_gene: TRBD1; v_gene: TRBV29-1
CDR3nt: TGTGCCAGCAGTTACTCTCCGGGACAGAACTACGAGCAGTACTTC; CDR3aa: CASSYSPGQNYEQYF; abundance: -; j_gene: TRBJ2-7; d_gene: TRBD1; v_gene: TRBV6-5
CDR3nt: TGTGCCAGCTCACCAGGAGCCGGGACAGGGTCCTACGAGCAGTACTTC; CDR3aa: CASSPGAGTGSYEQYF; abundance: -; j_gene: TRBJ2-7; d_gene: TRBD1; v_gene: TRBV18
CDR3nt: TGCGCCAGCAGCTTGGTCTCTAGCATCGGGGAGCTGTTTTTT; CDR3aa: CASSLVSSIGELFF; abundance: few; j_gene: TRBJ2-2; d_gene: -; v_gene: TRBV5-1
CDR3nt: TGTGCCAGCAGTGCACAACAGGTGGCCTATGGCTACACCTTC; CDR3aa: CASSAQQVAYGYTF; abundance: -; j_gene: TRBJ1-2; d_gene: -; v_gene: TRBV6-1
CDR3nt: TGTGCCTGGAGTGGGGGAGAGAACACTGAAGCTTTCTTT; CDR3aa: CAWSGGENTEAFF; abundance: few; j_gene: TRBJ1-1; d_gene: -; v_gene: TRBV30
CDR3nt: TGTGCCACCAGCTCTCGACAGGGGGACAATCAGCCCCAGCATTTT; CDR3aa: CATSSRQGDNQPQHF; abundance: few; j_gene: TRBJ1-5; d_gene: TRBD1; v_gene: TRBV15
CDR3nt: TGCGCCAGCACCCAAGGTACTAGCGGCTCAATTAATGAGCAGTTCTTC; CDR3aa: CASTQGTSGSINEQFF; abundance: -; j_gene: TRBJ2-1; d_gene: TRBD2; v_gene: TRBV4-1
CDR3nt: TGTGCCACCAGCAGCCACGCGGGGGGTACGGCCGAGCAGTACTTC; CDR3aa: CATSSHAGGTAEQYF; abundance: -; j_gene: TRBJ2-7; d_gene: TRBD2; v_gene: TRBV15
CDR3nt: TGTGCCAGCAGCTTGCGGGGGGGGGTATACGAGCAGTACTTC; CDR3aa: CASSLRGGVYEQYF; abundance: -; j_gene: TRBJ2-7; d_gene: TRBD2; v_gene: TRBV11-2
CDR3nt: TGCGCCAGCAGTGAGGGGACAGGGGGCCGTCGGGAGCAGTACTTC; CDR3aa: CASSEGTGGRREQYF; abundance: once; j_gene: TRBJ2-7; d_gene: TRBD1; v_gene: TRBV10-1
CDR3nt: TGCGCCAGCAGCTCGATGACAGGGGTGAGCACTGAAGCTTTCTTT; CDR3aa: CASSSMTGVSTEAFF; abundance: -; j_gene: TRBJ1-1; d_gene: TRBD1; v_gene: TRBV5-1
CDR3nt: TGTGCCAGCAGCCCGACAGGGGATGCAGAGACCCAGTACTTC; CDR3aa: CASSPTGDAETQYF; abundance: -; j_gene: TRBJ2-5; d_gene: TRBD1; v_gene: TRBV7-3
CDR3nt: TGCGCCAGCAGCTTGGATGTGGGGGGGGACACCGGGGAGCTGTTTTTT; CDR3aa: CASSLDVGGDTGELFF; abundance: -; j_gene: TRBJ2-2; d_gene: TRBD2; v_gene: TRBV5-1
CDR3nt: TGTGCCAGCAGCTTAGTTTCGACAGACCATACGCAGTATTTT; CDR3aa: CASSLVSTDHTQYF; abundance: -; j_gene: TRBJ2-3; d_gene: -; v_gene: TRBV7-2
CDR3nt: TGTGCCAGCTCTCGAATCCAGGCCGAGAACACTGAAGCTTTCTTT; CDR3aa: CASSRIQAENTEAFF; abundance: -; j_gene: TRBJ1-1; d_gene: -; v_gene: TRBV18
CDR3nt: TGTGCCAGCAGCTTGCGCCCGAACCAGGGGGCTGTTGGCTACACCTTC; CDR3aa: CASSLRPNQGAVGYTF; abundance: -; j_gene: TRBJ1-2; d_gene: TRBD1; v_gene: TRBV11-2
CDR3nt: TGTGCCAGCTCACCACCGGGGAGGGGGTACAATGAGCAGTTCTTC; CDR3aa: CASSPPGRGYNEQFF; abundance: -; j_gene: TRBJ2-1; d_gene: -; v_gene: TRBV18
CDR3nt: TGTGCCAGCAGCTTAGACGGGGGGGAGACCCAGTACTTC; CDR3aa: CASSLDGGETQYF; abundance: -; j_gene: TRBJ2-5; d_gene: TRBD2; v_gene: TRBV7-3
CDR3nt: TGCGCCAGCACCCCCAGGTTAGCGGGCGGCCAAGAGACCCAGTACTTC; CDR3aa: CASTPRLAGGQETQYF; abundance: -; j_gene: TRBJ2-5; d_gene: TRBD2; v_gene: TRBV5-1
CDR3nt: TGTGCCAGCAGTTACCTGGGACTGGCTCCCTACGAGCAGTACTTC; CDR3aa: CASSYLGLAPYEQYF; abundance: -; j_gene: TRBJ2-7; d_gene: -; v_gene: TRBV6-6